The 6 T cell receptor beta chains given below trace back to one sample, sequenced in a study of shared clonotypes between healthy human individuals. The method was immunoSEQ multiplex PCR; TCRdb's version includes in-frame clones alone and lacks a portion of them. Of roughly 2.2 million clones listed, over 90% are singletons. Sequenced material: naive CD4+ T cells from PBMCs. Subset noted: CD45RA+ positively selected. These receptors came from a man in his late teens or twenties in good health. Some clones in this sample may be carry-over from other donors' samples.

The V and J genes are TRBV6-5 and TRBJ1-5; possible D gene TRBD1, 5 bases. Germline V gene lookup returns CDR1 MNHEY and CDR2 SVGAGI. The CDR3 covers 16 residues. V lost 0 bases and J 1 base, leaving 10 bases between the germline ends. The CDR3 bases are TGTGCCAGCAGTTACTCGGGACCAGGGAGCAATCAGCCCCAGCATTTT. Translated: CASSYSGPGSNQPQHF.

This sequence joins TRBV6-5 and TRBJ2-3; 10 nucleotides align to TRBD1. With 7 bases clipped from V and 4 bases from J, the junction kept 8 bases outside the gene matches. The CDR3 loop spans 15 amino acids. Germline V gene sequence: CDR1 MNHEY, CDR2 SVGAGI. The CDR3 reads CASNQRGQGSDTQYF. The CDR3 DNA follows: TGTGCCAGCAACCAAAGGGGACAGGGGTCAGATACGCAGTATTTT.

This chain links TRBV7-9 with TRBJ1-1; the D is unclear. The length of the CDR3 is 12 residues. Trimming cost V 1 base and J 10 bases, with 10 bases left between them. Germline V gene data show CDR1 as SEHNR and CDR2 as FQNEAQ (reference sequence). The DNA for the CDR3 is TGTGCCAGCAGCTTAGTCCCTGAGAGAGCTTTCTTT. It translates to CASSLVPERAFF.

The chain uses TRBV19 and TRBJ2-7; 7 positions match TRBD1. CDR1 LNHDA and CDR2 SQIVND come from the germline V gene (reference sequence). V dropped 5 bases and J dropped 3; count of bases not matched to a gene: 7. The CDR3 is made up of 14 amino acids. The CDR3 nucleotides read TGTGCCAGTAGTGTGGGACGGGACAGCTACGAGCAGTACTTC. It is translated as CASSVGRDSYEQYF.

Comments on this clone: The junction differs from germline at one of its ends, possibly a read error. The chain uses TRBV6-6 and TRBJ2-7; D not resolved. The CDR3 runs 15 residues. Germline values: CDR1 MNHNY, CDR2 SVGAGI (reference sequence). The chain's CDR3 is CASSYDPASYYSVHF. CDR3 sequence (DNA): TGTGCCAGCAGTTACGATCCGGCCTCCTACTATTCGGTGCACTTC.

The V gene is TRBV7-9, the J gene TRBJ2-3; possibly TRBD2 for D (7 bases). This CDR3 has 15 amino acids. V was cut by 3 bases and J by 2 bases, with 12 bases left in between. Germline V lookup: CDR1 SEHNR, CDR2 FQNEAQ (reference sequence). The CDR3 loop is CASSLAGGPTDTQYF. CDR3 DNA sequence: TGTGCCAGCAGCTTGGCCGGGGGGCCCACAGATACGCAGTATTTT.